Shown below are 7 T cell receptor beta chains from a single sample sequenced in a study of T cells in Graves' hyperthyroidism and ophthalmopathy. What was amplified from RNA transcripts were TCR beta CDR3 regions. First-round RT-PCR with HTBI primers amplified the TCR CDR3 region. TCRdb itself ran the multiplex PCR reads through MiXCR, one entry per CDR3 protein. Altogether 480,000 or so distinct CDR3 sequences are present, about 46% being singletons, with the ten largest covering about 43%. The sample was peripheral blood or thyroid tissue (not recorded which). Every receptor here comes from an adult woman with Graves' disease, either hyperthyroidism or ophthalmopathy (not recorded which).

The chain joins TRBV7-3 to TRBJ2-5; 8 nucleotides match TRBD2. Germline CDR1 SGHTA, CDR2 FQGTGA. The CDR3 spans 15 residues. With V trimmed by 2 bases and J by 5 bases, 7 bases remained unmatched. CDR3 sequence reads: CASSLSGRVGETQYF. Here the CDR3 DNA reads TGTGCCAGCAGCTTATCCGGGAGGGTCGGGGAGACCCAGTACTTC.

This clonotype showed up just a few times. CDR3 nucleotide sequence: TGTGCCAGCAGTTACTCTAACAGAATGGGGTATAATTCACCCCTCCACTTT. Residues: CASSYSNRMGYNSPLHF. This chain connects TRBV6-5 to TRBJ1-6; D remains unclear. This CDR3 is built from 17 residues. V lost 0 bases, J lost 4 bases, and 13 bases lay in between. Germline CDR1 reads MNHEY; CDR2 reads SVGAGI.

The chain combines TRBV9 with TRBJ2-7; 9 bases are shared with TRBD1. The CDR3 extends over 13 amino acids. The junction had 7 bases not matched to a gene; V was cut back by 7 bases and J by 5 bases. Per the germline V gene, CDR1 is SGDLS and CDR2 is YYNGEE. CDR3 sequence (DNA): TGTGCCAGCTCGAGGACAGGGGACGACGAGCAGTACTTC. It codes for CASSRTGDDEQYF.

The V and J genes are TRBV19 and TRBJ1-5, with D possibly TRBD1 on 6 matching bases. The germline CDR1 and CDR2 sequences are LNHDA and SQIVND (reference sequence). Deletions cut 9 bases from V and 4 bases from J, with 16 bases between. The CDR3 is 14 residues long. DNA for the CDR3: TGTGCCAGCCGCCGGGACATAATTAATCAGCCCCAGCATTTT. Protein product: CASRRDIINQPQHF.

With regard to this clonotype: A much larger clone differs from this one at a single base, so this may be a read error. The chain uses TRBV20-1 and TRBJ1-3; D is unclear. This CDR3 is built from 17 residues. From germline, CDR1 is DFQATT and CDR2 SNEGSKA (reference sequence). The V end was cut by 0 bases, the J end by 3 bases, with 18 bases between. The CDR3 protein is CSARDPAPLGVGNTIYF. The CDR3 DNA follows: TGCAGTGCTAGAGATCCCGCCCCCCTGGGTGTTGGAAACACCATATATTTT.

The chain combines TRBV30 with TRBJ2-2; TRBD1 matches 7 bases. The J call could be wrong; TRBJ1-4 is a better fit for the DNA end. CDR1 GTSNPN and CDR2 SVGIG come from the germline V gene (reference sequence). This CDR3 region has 15 residues. This chain's CDR3 is CAWSVRGGMPEKLFF. CDR3 bases: TGTGCCTGGAGTGTACGAGGGGGCATGCCTGAAAAACTGTTTTTT.

This clonotype appeared many times. The chain links TRBV7-9 to TRBJ2-7; D is unclear. The ends were cut back, 0 bases at V and 4 bases at J, with 16 bases in the middle. The germline CDR1 and CDR2 sequences are SEHNR and FQNEAQ (reference sequence). The CDR3 contains 16 residues. In DNA, the CDR3 is TGTGCCAGCAGCTTAGCGGACGGAAACCTCTATTACGAGCAGTACTTC. This sequence encodes CASSLADGNLYYEQYF.